A single sample gave rise to the 11 T cell receptor beta chains below, sequenced in a study of blood T cell repertoires in COVID-19. Assay: immunoSEQ multiplex PCR; the TCRdb copy retains only in-frame clones and omits some. The profile covers under 200,000 clones, with approximately 90% appearing a single time and 4.5% to 5% taken by the ten largest. Sequenced material: peripheral blood. The source of these receptors is a man between 18 and 35 years old with COVID-19, enrolled during active disease.

The V gene is TRBV9, the J gene TRBJ2-1, with TRBD1 matching 7 bases. V was clipped by 0 bases and J by 15 bases; unmatched bases: 9. CDR3 length: 13 amino acids. Germline V gene data show CDR1 as SGDLS and CDR2 as YYNGEE. The CDR3 bases are TGTGCCAGCAGCGTAGTAACAGGGGCTCAGCCGTTCTTC. This gives the protein CASSVVTGAQPFF.

V gene TRBV14 combines with J gene TRBJ2-7; TRBD1 aligns across 9 bases. V lost 6 bases, J lost 6 bases, and 6 bases stayed unmatched. Germline CDR1 SGHDN, CDR2 FVKESK. The CDR3 totals 13 residues. DNA of the CDR3: TGTGCCAGCAGGGGACAGGGATATGGCGAGCAGTACTTC. Translating it yields CASRGQGYGEQYF.

The rearrangement uses TRBV29-1 and TRBJ2-1; 7 bases line up with TRBD2. The V segment lost 6 bases and the J segment 2 bases; nucleotides outside the gene matches: 4. The germline V gene has CDR1 SQVTM and CDR2 ANQGSEA. This CDR3 has 13 amino acids. The CDR3 region is CSVPSGTYNEQFF. DNA for the CDR3: TGCAGCGTGCCGAGCGGGACCTACAATGAGCAGTTCTTC.

V usage is TRBV3-1 (or the pseudogene TRBV3-2) and J usage is TRBJ2-3, with 11 nucleotides matching TRBD2. Trimming took 2 bases from V and 1 from J; bases not matched to a gene: 14. CDR1 is LGHDT, CDR2 YNNKEL, per germline (reference sequence). The CDR3 runs 20 residues. CDR3 coding DNA: TGTGCCAGCAGCCAATTGAGACTAGCGGGATGGGGTTGGGGCACAGATACGCAGTATTTT. This sequence encodes CASSQLRLAGWGWGTDTQYF.

The rearrangement joins TRBV11-2 to TRBJ1-3; a weak D match, TRBD1 (5 bases). CDR3 length: 15 residues. From germline, CDR1 is SGHAT and CDR2 FQNNGV. V was cut by 0 bases and J by 4 bases, with 10 bases left in between. The CDR3: CASSLDSAGGNTIYF. The CDR3 DNA reads as TGTGCCAGCAGCTTAGATTCGGCAGGGGGAAACACCATATATTTT.

The chain is built from TRBV25-1 and TRBJ1-5; 7 bases agree with TRBD1. V was clipped by 1 base and J by 5 bases; unmatched bases: 5. The germline V gene has CDR1 MGHDK and CDR2 SYGVNS. This CDR3 is 15 amino acids long. The CDR3 nucleotides read TGTGCCAGCAGTGAATTAGGGGGCGGCGATCAGCCCCAGCATTTT. Translated: CASSELGGGDQPQHF.

V usage is TRBV25-1 and J usage is TRBJ2-2; maybe TRBD1 (5 bases). Germline CDR1 MGHDK, CDR2 SYGVNS. The ends were cut back, 1 base at V and 1 base at J, with 10 bases in the middle. The CDR3 runs 16 residues. This CDR3 is CASSEFSQGNTGELFF. DNA for the CDR3: TGTGCCAGCAGTGAATTCTCTCAGGGGAACACCGGGGAGCTGTTTTTT.

CDR3 residues: CASMVSGQGNGYTF. The CDR3, as DNA: TGTGCCAGCATGGTCTCGGGACAGGGTAACGGCTACACCTTC. This chain joins TRBV2 and TRBJ1-2; 9 bases are a match to TRBD1. The germline gives CDR1 SNHLY, CDR2 FYNNEI. This CDR3 region has 14 residues. Trimming cost V 7 bases and J 8 bases; bases outside gene matches: 11. The entire variable domain, with the rest obtained from reference TRBV2 and TRBJ1-2, is as follows: EPEVTQTPSHQVTQMGQEVILRCVPISNHLYFYWYRQILGQKVEFLVSFYNNEISEKSEIFDDQFSVERPDGSNFTLKIRSTKLEDSAMYFCASMVSGQGNGYTFGSGTRLTVV.

V gene TRBV11-2 combines with J gene TRBJ2-5, with D maybe TRBD1 (7 bases). There are 17 residues in the CDR3. The V gene's germline CDR1 is SGHAT and CDR2 FQNNGV. Trimming shortened V by 0 bases and J by 1 base, and 15 bases separated the two germline ends. Written as DNA, the CDR3 is TGTGCCAGCAGCTTAGAGGAATCAGGGGGGCCCCAAGAGACCCAGTACTTC. As protein: CASSLEESGGPQETQYF.

The chain links TRBV19 to TRBJ1-5; TRBD1 might be the D (5 bases). The germline V gene encodes CDR1 LNHDA and CDR2 SQIVND (reference sequence). Trimming removed 9 bases from V and 0 bases from J, with 18 bases in between. This CDR3 spans 16 amino acids. The CDR3, as DNA: TGTGCCAGCCGGGGGTACGGGACCCATAGCAATCAGCCCCAGCATTTT. This translates into CASRGYGTHSNQPQHF.

The gene calls are TRBV5-4 and TRBJ1-4, with D maybe TRBD1 (5 bases). The CDR3 extends over 15 amino acids. V lost 3 bases, J lost 0 bases, and 9 bases lay in between. Germline loops: CDR1 SGHNT, CDR2 YYREEE (reference sequence). The CDR3 DNA reads TGTGCCAGCAGCTCGGGGGGGGCAACTAATGAAAAACTGTTTTTT. It translates to CASSSGGATNEKLFF.